Listed below are T cell receptor beta chains from one sample, sequenced in a study of siplizumab effects on memory and regulatory T cells. The repertoire was sequenced with immunoSEQ multiplex PCR; TCRdb's copy has only in-frame clones and lacks some. The repertoire holds about 100,000 clones, about 90% seen once, with 0.65% to 0.8% in the top ten. The sample comprised Tregs sorted from blood. These receptors were obtained from a human donor in good health. Each CDR3 is given with its conserved first and last residue. Fields, in order: J gene, V gene, CDR3 length, CDR3 protein.

TRBJ2-7 TRBV19 13 CASRSSGTYEQYF
TRBJ1-1 TRBV5-1 15 CASSLAVGPSSEAFF
TRBJ2-6 TRBV6-1 15 CASNGRSSGANVLTF
TRBJ2-3 TRBV9 14 CASSAPSSTDTQYF
TRBJ2-7 TRBV5-6 14 CASSLWDRGAEQYF
TRBJ2-3 TRBV4-1 16 CASSPTGSILQDTQYF
TRBJ2-7 TRBV21-1 14 CASRGTSLDYEQYF
TRBJ2-7 TRBV28 16 CASIDPSRGRSYEQYF
TRBJ2-7 TRBV19 14 CASGKQGSSYEQYF
TRBJ1-4 TRBV5-1 15 CASSMDRSTNEKLFF
TRBJ2-3 TRBV7-9 16 CASSSGLAGYTDTQYF
TRBJ2-1 TRBV2 17 CASKLPLAPSSYNEQFF
TRBJ2-5 TRBV7-7 13 CASSRPGQETQYF
TRBJ1-3 TRBV6-5 15 CASSQSDRSGNTIYF
TRBJ2-1 TRBV7-9 14 CASSWVEPYNEQFF
TRBJ2-1 TRBV5-1 16 CASSSSVRGRTMRQFF
TRBJ2-3 TRBV7-9 15 CASSLTSGLTDTQYF
TRBJ2-7 TRBV27 14 CASRTGTGSYEQYF
TRBJ2-1 TRBV6-8 17 CASSSSGGRPENNEQFF
TRBJ2-7 TRBV27 16 CASSLTTGPVFYEQYF
TRBJ1-1 TRBV28 13 CASKRQGRTEAFF
TRBJ2-2 TRBV10-2 14 CASSGRANTGELFF
TRBJ2-5 TRBV2 13 CASNGGRGETQYF
TRBJ1-5 TRBV28 12 CASSLPQKPQHF
TRBJ2-1 TRBV21-1 15 CASSTGQGKGYEQFF
TRBJ2-5 TRBV4-1 15 CASSQGLAGQETQYF
TRBJ1-3 TRBV9 14 CASSVGGWGNTIYF
TRBJ2-5 TRBV18 11 CASSPEETQYF
TRBJ2-1 TRBV7-8 14 CASSRLGGYNEQFF
TRBJ2-2 TRBV2 15 CASSGGTPNTGELFF
TRBJ2-1 TRBV14 15 CASRPTGIPYNEQFF
TRBJ2-7 TRBV30 11 CAWSGTHEQYF
TRBJ1-1 TRBV5-1 14 CASSLGSMNTEAFF
TRBJ2-2 TRBV6-5 13 CASSKDSTGELFF
TRBJ2-7 TRBV2 15 CASSLSRQGIYEQYF
TRBJ2-5 TRBV5-4 15 CASSVSPGPQETQYF
TRBJ1-3 TRBV6-5 11 CASRRGNTIYF
TRBJ2-5 TRBV19 16 CASSLNAPGGLGTQYF
TRBJ2-3 TRBV5-1 17 CASSRGLAGVGTDTQYF
TRBJ2-7 TRBV4-2 17 CASSQSLGLAGGHEQYF
TRBJ1-2 TRBV5-6 16 CASSFRTQGTNYGYTF
TRBJ1-5 TRBV19 13 CASSYRVTQPQHF
TRBJ1-3 TRBV9 14 CASSVQGSGNTIYF
TRBJ1-2 TRBV5-6 15 CASSLGRGSDYGYTF
TRBJ2-1 TRBV18 15 CASSLNSRLYNEQFF
TRBJ2-5 TRBV5-1 12 CASSLERGAQYF
TRBJ2-5 TRBV15 14 CATSRQGAGETQYF
TRBJ1-1 TRBV7-2 15 CASSLDGRVHTEAFF
TRBJ2-7 TRBV6-5 13 CATIFPGSYEQYF
TRBJ2-3 TRBV5-1 13 CASGTGSTDTQYF
TRBJ1-1 TRBV30 12 CAWSGGVTEAFF
TRBJ1-2 TRBV19 16 CASSLRTGSANYGYTF